Shown below are 22 T cell receptor beta chains from a single sample sequenced in a study of blood T cells in healthy people across ages. A J-beta primer mix and a sample-barcoded 5' primer were used in a second PCR of roughly 7 to 12 cycles. TCRdb reprocessed the 5' RACE reads with MiXCR, giving one entry per CDR3 protein. The sample has 700,000 to 950,000 distinct CDR3 sequences; roughly 60% are singletons. Sequencing was carried out using blood. These receptors were obtained from a young man in good health.

This clonotype was seen more than once but under ten times. This chain joins TRBV18 and TRBJ2-5; 7 bases are a match to TRBD2. This CDR3 region has 14 residues. Per germline, CDR1 KGHSH and CDR2 LQKENI. The V segment lost 3 bases and the J segment 4 bases; nucleotides outside the gene matches: 5. The CDR3 sequence: CASSPGGSGETQYF. The CDR3 nucleotides are TGTGCCAGCTCACCCGGCGGGAGCGGAGAGACCCAGTACTTC. The full variable domain, rest sourced from reference TRBV18 and TRBJ2-5, is NAGVMQNPRHLVRRRGQEARLRCSPMKGHSHVYWYRQLPEEGLKFMVYLQKENIIDESGMPKERFSAEFPKEGPSILRIQQVVRGDSAAYFCASSPGGSGETQYFGPGTRLLVL.

This sequence joins TRBV29-1 and TRBJ1-4, with D possibly being TRBD1 (6 bases). Trimming pared 2 bases from V and 3 bases from J, leaving 10 bases between. This CDR3 has 14 amino acids. Germline assignment: CDR1 SQVTM and CDR2 ANQGSEA. The CDR3 bases are TGCAGCGTTGAATCAGGGGAAGCTAATGAAAAACTGTTTTTT. It yields the protein CSVESGEANEKLFF.

The V gene is TRBV7-2, the J gene TRBJ1-2, with 10 positions matching TRBD1. V lost 4 bases and J lost 4; bases outside the gene matches: 6. The CDR3 length is 15 residues. Germline values: CDR1 SGHTA, CDR2 FQGNSA. The CDR3 nucleotides read TGTGCCAGCAGCTGGGGACAGGGGAATAGCTATGGCTACACCTTC. Its protein is CASSWGQGNSYGYTF.

The chain employs TRBV18 and TRBJ2-1; 13 positions match TRBD2. V shed 5 bases and J 5 bases; nucleotides not matched to a gene: 6. Looked up from germline, CDR1 is KGHSH and CDR2 is LQKENI. The CDR3 loop spans 16 amino acids. The CDR3 nucleotides are TGTGCCAGCTCAGGGGGACTAGCGGGGTTCCACAATGAGCAGTTCTTC. This translates into CASSGGLAGFHNEQFF.

The V and J genes are TRBV7-2 and TRBJ2-1, with D unresolved. Germline assignment: CDR1 SGHTA and CDR2 FQGNSA. V was cut by 1 base and J by 9 bases, with 16 bases left in between. There are 15 residues in the CDR3. CDR3 protein: CASSLVVNGLGEQFF. For the CDR3, the DNA is TGTGCCAGCAGCTTAGTAGTTAATGGTCTGGGTGAGCAGTTCTTC. The full variable domain, with the rest looked up from reference TRBV7-2 and TRBJ2-1, is GAGVSQSPSNKVTEKGKDVELRCDPISGHTALYWYRQSLGQGLEFLIYFQGNSAPDKSGLPSDRFSAERTGGSVSTLTIQRTQQEDSAVYLCASSLVVNGLGEQFFGPGTRLTVL.

V is TRBV6-2 or TRBV6-3 and J is TRBJ2-1, with D possibly being TRBD1 (5 bases). The CDR3 spans 16 residues. With 0 bases removed from V and 5 bases from J, the gap between germline ends came to 14 bases. Germline loops: CDR1 MNHEY, CDR2 SVGEGT. CDR3 DNA: TGTGCCAGCAGTTACTCGGGGCGCGGAGCAAACAATGAGCAGTTCTTC. Translation: CASSYSGRGANNEQFF.

This clonotype has a handful of counts. V gene TRBV6-6 combines with J gene TRBJ1-2, with 7 bases aligning to TRBD1. CDR1 and CDR2 from the germline V gene are MNHNY and SVGAGI (reference sequence). This CDR3 has 13 amino acids. Germline trimming cut 7 bases from V and 4 bases from J; bases unmatched to any gene: 6. The CDR3 nucleotides are TGTGCCAGCACCGACAGGGCTGGCTATGGCTACACCTTC. Translating it yields CASTDRAGYGYTF.

This clonotype was counted many times. J is TRBJ2-5 and V is TRBV29-1; D is uncertain. V lost 5 bases, J lost 4 bases, and 5 bases lay in between. Germline CDR1 and CDR2: SQVTM and ANQGSEA. CDR3 size: 10 residues. This CDR3 reads CSVRTETQYF. CDR3 DNA: TGCAGCGTTCGAACAGAGACCCAGTACTTC.

The chain has TRBV7-3 and TRBJ2-6; D not resolved. Germline V gene data show CDR1 as SGHTA and CDR2 as FQGTGA. The CDR3 contains 15 residues. The V gene lost 7 bases and the J gene lost 3 bases, with 13 bases spanning the gap. CDR3 DNA: TGTGCCAGCACCCCCAGTCCGGGTGGGGCCAACGTCCTGACTTTC. Translated, it gives CASTPSPGGANVLTF.

The genes are TRBV10-3 and TRBJ2-1, with 7 nucleotides matching TRBD2. V lost 10 bases to trimming and J lost 3 bases; unmatched junction nucleotides: 6. Germline CDR1 reads ENHRY; CDR2 reads SYGVKD. The CDR3 is 13 amino acids. CDR3 amino acids: CATTGLLYNEQFF. The CDR3 nucleotides read TGTGCCACCACGGGACTACTCTACAATGAGCAGTTCTTC.

The V call is TRBV6-5, the J call TRBJ1-2; possible D gene TRBD1, 6 bases. Germline V gives CDR1 MNHEY, CDR2 SVGAGI. Trimming shortened V by 8 bases and J by 4 bases, and 17 bases separated the two germline ends. The CDR3 is made up of 14 amino acids. CDR3 sequence (DNA): TGTGCCAGCTGGGGGGGGCTAAGTGGCTATGGCTACACCTTC. Protein product: CASWGGLSGYGYTF.

This clonotype was detected a few times. For the CDR3, the DNA is TGTGCCAGCTTCCCGGGACAGGGGGCTTACGAGCAGTACTTC. Translating it yields CASFPGQGAYEQYF. V usage is TRBV28 and J usage is TRBJ2-7, with 12 bases fitting TRBD1. The germline V gene has CDR1 MDHEN and CDR2 SYDVKM. V gave up 8 bases and J gave up 4 bases; unmatched junction bases: 6. This CDR3 has 14 amino acids.

V is TRBV12-3 or TRBV12-4 and J is TRBJ1-6, with D possibly matching TRBD1 (5 bases). V was cut by 2 bases and J by 6 bases, with 8 bases left in between. The CDR3 sequence is 14 residues long. The CDR3: CASSLTRANSPLHF. In DNA, the CDR3 is TGTGCCAGCAGTTTAACCAGGGCTAATTCACCCCTCCACTTT.

The chain carries TRBV20-1 and TRBJ2-5; the D gene could be TRBD1 or TRBD2 (5 bases each). Trimming took 1 base from V and 3 from J, leaving 12 bases between them. There are 14 residues in the CDR3. Germline V gene sequence: CDR1 DFQATT, CDR2 SNEGSKA (reference sequence). This CDR3 reads CSARGTGTEETQYF. DNA of the CDR3: TGCAGTGCTAGAGGAACCGGGACCGAAGAGACCCAGTACTTC.

Written as DNA, the CDR3 is TGTGCCAGCAGCACTAGAGGGGGGGGCTCGGCGGCGGAGCAGTTCTTC. Its translation: CASSTRGGGSAAEQFF. J is TRBJ2-1 and V is TRBV11-2; TRBD2 might be the D (7 bases). V was cut by 5 bases and J by 10 bases, with 24 bases left in between. CDR1 and CDR2 (germline): SGHAT, FQNNGV. The CDR3 length is 16 residues.

DNA for the CDR3: TGTGCCAGCAGTTACTCGCCAGGGGGGACTGAAGCTTTCTTT. Its protein is CASSYSPGGTEAFF. The chain uses TRBV6-5 and TRBJ1-1, with TRBD1 matching 7 bases. Germline assignment: CDR1 MNHEY and CDR2 SVGAGI. V gave up 0 bases and J gave up 5 bases; unmatched junction bases: 3. CDR3 size: 14 residues.

V usage is TRBV3-1 and J usage is TRBJ2-1; either TRBD1 or TRBD2 may supply D (5 bases each). The germline V and J ends were trimmed by 3 bases and 12 bases, with 24 bases remaining between them. Germline CDR1 reads LGHDT; CDR2 reads YNNKEL (reference sequence). This CDR3 is built from 16 residues. The CDR3 here is CASSHNPGPSVDGQFF. CDR3 coding DNA: TGTGCCAGCAGCCATAATCCGGGACCATCTGTCGATGGGCAGTTCTTC.

The genes are TRBV25-1 and TRBJ2-7; possibly TRBD1 for D (6 bases). Trimming stripped 6 bases from V and 3 bases from J, with 15 bases between. Looked up from germline, CDR1 is MGHDK and CDR2 is SYGVNS. This CDR3 spans 14 amino acids. CDR3 amino acids: CASREQGGVYEQYF. CDR3 sequence (DNA): TGTGCCAGCAGGGAACAGGGCGGCGTCTACGAGCAGTACTTC.

Comment on this clonotype: It may be a read error: a sequence one base away is much more abundant. The J gene is TRBJ2-1, the V gene TRBV11-1, with 10 bases matching TRBD2. Trimming took 5 bases from V and 9 from J; bases not matched to a gene: 7. Germline V gene sequence: CDR1 SGHAT, CDR2 FQDESV (reference sequence). This CDR3 region has 14 residues. CDR3 DNA: TGTGCCAGCAGCGGGACTAGCGCCCACGTTGAGCAGTTCTTC. Translation: CASSGTSAHVEQFF.

This clonotype has a count of ten or more. V and J are TRBV5-1 and TRBJ2-1; D is possibly TRBD1 (5 bases). The V gene's germline CDR1 is SGHRS and CDR2 YFSETQ. The ends were cut back, 6 bases at V and 5 bases at J, with 6 bases in the middle. CDR3 size: 11 residues. CDR3 sequence reads: CASKGNNEQFF. The CDR3 nucleotides are TGCGCCAGCAAGGGGAACAATGAGCAGTTCTTC.

The chain combines TRBV29-1 with TRBJ1-3, with 8 bases that match TRBD1. V shed 7 bases, J shed 2 bases, and the junction held 4 bases outside the gene matches. This CDR3 region has 13 residues. Germline-derived CDR1 and CDR2 are SQVTM and ANQGSEA. CDR3 region: CSARQGTGNTIYF. The CDR3 DNA reads TGCAGCGCCCGACAGGGGACTGGAAACACCATATATTTT.

The gene calls are TRBV6-5 and TRBJ1-2; 7 bases fit TRBD1. Trimming removed 6 bases from V and 2 bases from J; junction bases left unmatched: 9. CDR3 length equals 15 residues. Per the germline V gene, CDR1 is MNHEY and CDR2 is SVGAGI. The CDR3 coding sequence is TGTGCCAGCAGGCAGGGGGAGGTCTCAAACTATGGCTACACCTTC. Its translation is CASRQGEVSNYGYTF.